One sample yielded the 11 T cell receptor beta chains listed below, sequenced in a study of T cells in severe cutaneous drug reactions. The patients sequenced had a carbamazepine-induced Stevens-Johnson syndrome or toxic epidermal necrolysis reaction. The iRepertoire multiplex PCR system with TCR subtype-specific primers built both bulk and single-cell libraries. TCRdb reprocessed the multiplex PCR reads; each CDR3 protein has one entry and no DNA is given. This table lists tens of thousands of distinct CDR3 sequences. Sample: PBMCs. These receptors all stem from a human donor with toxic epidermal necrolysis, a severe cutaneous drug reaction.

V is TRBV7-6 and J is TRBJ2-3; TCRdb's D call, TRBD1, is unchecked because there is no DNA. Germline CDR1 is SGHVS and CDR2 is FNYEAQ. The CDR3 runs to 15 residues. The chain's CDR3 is CASSLSRLETDTQYF.

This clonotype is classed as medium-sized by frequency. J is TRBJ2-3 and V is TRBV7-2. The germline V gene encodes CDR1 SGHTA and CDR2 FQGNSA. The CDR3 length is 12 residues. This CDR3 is CASSLTKDTQYF.

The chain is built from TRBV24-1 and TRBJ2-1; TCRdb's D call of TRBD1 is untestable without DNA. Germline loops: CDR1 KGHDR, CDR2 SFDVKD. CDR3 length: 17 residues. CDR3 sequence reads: CATSDSAPGQGFNEQFF.

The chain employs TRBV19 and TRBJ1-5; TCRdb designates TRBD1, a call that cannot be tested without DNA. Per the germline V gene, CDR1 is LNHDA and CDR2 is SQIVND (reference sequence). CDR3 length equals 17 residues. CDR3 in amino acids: CASSIGDSSYSNQPQHF.

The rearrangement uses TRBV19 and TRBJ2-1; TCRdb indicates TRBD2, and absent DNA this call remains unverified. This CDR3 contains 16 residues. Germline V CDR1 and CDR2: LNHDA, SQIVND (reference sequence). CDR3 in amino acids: CASSFPSGGIYNEQFF.

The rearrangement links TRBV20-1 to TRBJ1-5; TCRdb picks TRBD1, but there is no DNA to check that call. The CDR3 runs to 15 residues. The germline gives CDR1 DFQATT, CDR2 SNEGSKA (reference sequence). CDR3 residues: CSARDQTGVNQPQHF.

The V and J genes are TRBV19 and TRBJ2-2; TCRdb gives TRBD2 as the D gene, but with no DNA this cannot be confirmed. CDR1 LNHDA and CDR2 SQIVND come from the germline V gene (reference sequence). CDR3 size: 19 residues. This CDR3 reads CASSPRLAGDTANTGELFF.

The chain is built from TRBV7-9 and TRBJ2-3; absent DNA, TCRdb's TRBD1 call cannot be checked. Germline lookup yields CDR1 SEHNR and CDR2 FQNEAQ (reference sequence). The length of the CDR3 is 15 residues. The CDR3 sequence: CASSLEGVYTDTQYF.

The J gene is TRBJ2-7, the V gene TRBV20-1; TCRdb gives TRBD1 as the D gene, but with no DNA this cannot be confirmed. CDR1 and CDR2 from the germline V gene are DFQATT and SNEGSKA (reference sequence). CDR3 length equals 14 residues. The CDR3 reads CSASRGVKGNEQYF.

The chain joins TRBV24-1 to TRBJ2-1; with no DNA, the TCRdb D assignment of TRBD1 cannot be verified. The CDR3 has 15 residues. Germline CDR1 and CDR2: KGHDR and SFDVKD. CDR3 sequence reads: CATSDSWGKDNEQFF.

CDR3 region: CASSYLGTPTYEQYF. The chain recombines TRBV7-2 with TRBJ2-7; TCRdb returns TRBD2, unconfirmable since there is no DNA. Looked up from germline, CDR1 is SGHTA and CDR2 is FQGNSA. CDR3 size: 15 residues.